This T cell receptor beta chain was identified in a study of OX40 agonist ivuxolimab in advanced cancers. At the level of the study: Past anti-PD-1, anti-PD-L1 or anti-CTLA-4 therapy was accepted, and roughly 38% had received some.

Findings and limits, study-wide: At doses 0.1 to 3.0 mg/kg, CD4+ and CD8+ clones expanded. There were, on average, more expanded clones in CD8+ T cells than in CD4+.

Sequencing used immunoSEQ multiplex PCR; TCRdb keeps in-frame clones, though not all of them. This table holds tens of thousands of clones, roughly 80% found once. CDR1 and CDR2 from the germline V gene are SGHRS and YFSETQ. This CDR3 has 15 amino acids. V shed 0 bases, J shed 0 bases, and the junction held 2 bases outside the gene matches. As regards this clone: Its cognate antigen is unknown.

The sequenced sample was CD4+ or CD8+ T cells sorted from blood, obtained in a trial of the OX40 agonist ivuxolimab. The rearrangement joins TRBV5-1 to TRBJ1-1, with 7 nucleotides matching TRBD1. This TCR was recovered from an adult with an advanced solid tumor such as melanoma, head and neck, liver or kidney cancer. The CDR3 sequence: CASSLEGALNTEAFF. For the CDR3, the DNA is TGCGCCAGCAGCTTGGAGGGGGCATTGAACACTGAAGCTTTCTTT.